This T cell receptor beta chain was recorded in a study of CD8+CD57+ T cells in acquired aplastic anemia. The wider study: DNA per sorted CD4+ or CD8+ sample ranged about 0.17 to 27.4 ug, averaging approximately 3.3 ug.

A word on this clonotype: Its antigen is undetermined.

Overall study results and limits: Shared by patients and controls, 25 to 30 CD8+ CDR3s were abundant in patients.

Germline loops: CDR1 SGHRS, CDR2 YFSETQ. This CDR3 comprises 13 residues. J was trimmed by 9 bases and V by 4 bases; bases with no gene match: 9. Patients selected for sequencing had displayed CD8+CD57+ cell expansion by flow cytometry. Severe acquired aplastic anemia was diagnosed in all patients. Both TCR beta VDJ combination and CDR3 sequence profiling were carried out. Genomic DNA was the template for this profiling. Using its own MiXCR run on the reads, TCRdb lists one record per CDR3 protein. Among approximately 190,000 distinct CDR3 sequences, approximately 48% were seen once, and the ten largest hold 8.5% to 10%.

The chain joins TRBV5-1 to TRBJ2-5, with 7 bases aligning to TRBD1. The sequenced sample consisted of sorted CD4+, CD8+, or CD8+CD57+ T cells (not recorded which) from PBMCs. This clonotype was obtained from a human donor with aplastic anemia. CDR3 residues: CASSAQGIEAQYF. CDR3 DNA sequence: TGCGCCAGCAGCGCACAGGGGATTGAGGCCCAGTACTTC.